One and the same sample provided the 16 T cell receptor beta chains below, sequenced in a study of shared clonotypes between healthy human individuals. TCRdb keeps only in-frame clones here, not all; method: immunoSEQ multiplex PCR. The table has around 2.1 million clones, approximately 96% seen once. Source material: naive CD4+ T cells sorted from blood. Subset noted: CD45RA+ positively selected. All receptors derive from a man younger than 35 in good health.

This rearrangement joins TRBV5-4 to TRBJ1-6; TRBD1 matches 9 bases. Germline loops: CDR1 SGHNT, CDR2 YYREEE (reference sequence). With 1 base clipped from V and 7 bases from J, the junction kept 3 bases outside the gene matches. The CDR3 contains 15 residues. The CDR3 region has the DNA TGTGCCAGCAGCTTGTCTGGGACAGGGAATTCACCCCTCCACTTT. Protein product: CASSLSGTGNSPLHF.

The chain has TRBV28 and TRBJ1-5; tentatively, D is TRBD1 (5 bases). Trimming shortened V by 9 bases and J by 4 bases, and 7 bases separated the two germline ends. CDR3 length: 11 amino acids. Germline CDR1 and CDR2: MDHEN and SYDVKM. The CDR3 bases are TGTGCCAGTCAGGGTAATCAGCCCCAGCATTTT. Its translation: CASQGNQPQHF.

This clone has only a few counts. The V call is TRBV28, the J call TRBJ1-2, with a weak D call TRBD1 (5 bases). The CDR3 loop spans 14 amino acids. Germline CDR1 and CDR2: MDHEN and SYDVKM. With 5 bases removed from V and 1 base from J, the gap between germline ends came to 11 bases. CDR3: CASSSGTGNYGYTF. As DNA, the CDR3 is TGTGCCAGCAGTAGTGGGACTGGTAACTATGGCTACACCTTC.

The CDR3 bases are TGTGCCAGCTCACCTCAACGGGACCCTAAAGAGCAGTACTTC. It translates to CASSPQRDPKEQYF. The chain carries TRBV18 and TRBJ2-7; the D call may be TRBD1 or TRBD2 (5 bases each). The germline gives CDR1 KGHSH, CDR2 LQKENI. Trimming stripped 3 bases from V and 7 bases from J, with 16 bases between. The CDR3 has 14 amino acids. The entire variable domain, with the rest obtained from reference TRBV18 and TRBJ2-7, is as follows: NAGVMQNPRHLVRRRGQEARLRCSPMKGHSHVYWYRQLPEEGLKFMVYLQKENIIDESGMPKERFSAEFPKEGPSILRIQQVVRGDSAAYFCASSPQRDPKEQYFGPGTRLTVT.

The count of this clone is one. DNA for the CDR3: TGTGCCAGCAGCGTAGGGGTAGGGGTAGCCGGGGCCAACGTCCTGACTTTC. It codes for CASSVGVGVAGANVLTF. The chain links TRBV9 to TRBJ2-6; D is possibly TRBD1 (5 bases). Per germline, CDR1 SGDLS and CDR2 YYNGEE. Trimming removed 0 bases from V and 4 bases from J, with 14 bases in between. The CDR3 extends over 17 amino acids.

With regard to this clone: The sample carries other DNA sequences with the same CDR3. The V call is TRBV30, the J call TRBJ2-7; no firm D call. The CDR3 is made up of 12 amino acids. Germline V gene data show CDR1 as GTSNPN and CDR2 as SVGIG (reference sequence). With 2 bases removed from V and 2 bases from J, the gap between germline ends came to 7 bases. The DNA for the CDR3 is TGTGCCTGGAGTAGCGTAACCTACGAGCAGTACTTC. Encoded protein: CAWSSVTYEQYF.

This chain links TRBV5-1 with TRBJ1-1; the match to TRBD1 covers 8 bases. Germline V gives CDR1 SGHRS, CDR2 YFSETQ. V shed 3 bases and J 7 bases; nucleotides not matched to a gene: 5. This CDR3 has 13 residues. The chain's CDR3 is CASSSGQGSEAFF. CDR3 bases: TGCGCCAGCAGCTCCGGACAGGGCAGTGAAGCTTTCTTT. Combining the CDR3 with reference TRBV5-1 and TRBJ1-1 gives the whole variable domain KAGVTQTPRYLIKTRGQQVTLSCSPISGHRSVSWYQQTPGQGLQFLFEYFSETQRNKGNFPGRFSGRQFSNSRSEMNVSTLELGDSALYLCASSSGQGSEAFFGQGTRLTVV.

This clone was seen a few times. The chain uses TRBV7-9 and TRBJ1-2; 7 bases match TRBD1. J gave up 1 base and V 2 bases, and 13 bases lay outside the gene matches. The CDR3 has 18 residues. The germline V gene has CDR1 SEHNR and CDR2 FQNEAQ (reference sequence). This CDR3 is CASSLYPTGAELNYGYTF. The DNA of the CDR3 is TGTGCCAGCAGCTTATATCCCACAGGGGCCGAACTTAACTATGGCTACACCTTC.

Note on this clone: Other nucleotide sequences from this sample produce the same CDR3. The V call is TRBV4-3, the J call TRBJ2-5; 11 bases are shared with TRBD2. Per germline, CDR1 LGHNA and CDR2 YSLEER. The ends lost 4 bases at V and 2 bases at J; junction bases unmatched: 6. The CDR3 runs 16 residues. CDR3 region: CASSPGLAGGQETQYF. CDR3 coding DNA: TGCGCCAGCAGCCCCGGACTAGCGGGTGGACAAGAGACCCAGTACTTC.

The J gene is TRBJ2-1, the V gene TRBV5-1, with D maybe TRBD2 (5 bases). Per the germline V gene, CDR1 is SGHRS and CDR2 is YFSETQ. With 0 bases removed from V and 9 bases from J, the gap between germline ends came to 10 bases. This CDR3 is built from 13 residues. The CDR3 protein is CASSLALEGEQFF. The CDR3 DNA follows: TGCGCCAGCAGCTTGGCCCTAGAGGGTGAGCAGTTCTTC.

For the CDR3, the DNA is TGTGCCAGCAGCTCCACCGGGACAGGGGGCGAGCAGTACTTC. Amino acids: CASSSTGTGGEQYF. V is TRBV13 and J is TRBJ2-7; 11 bases match TRBD1. This CDR3 is built from 14 residues. J gave up 6 bases and V 4 bases, and 5 bases lay outside the gene matches. Per germline, CDR1 PRHDT and CDR2 FYEKMQ (reference sequence).

The chain employs TRBV9 and TRBJ1-2, with D perhaps matching TRBD1 (6 bases). The CDR3 sequence is 12 residues long. Germline loops: CDR1 SGDLS, CDR2 YYNGEE. V lost 4 bases to trimming and J lost 4 bases, with 8 bases between them. The CDR3 loop reads CASSPDSYGYTF. Written as DNA, the CDR3 is TGTGCCAGCAGCCCGGACAGCTATGGCTACACCTTC.

The chain links TRBV4-1 to TRBJ2-3, with 14 bases identical to TRBD2. The CDR3 runs to 17 residues. Germline loops: CDR1 MGHRA, CDR2 YSYEKL. The V segment lost 0 bases and the J segment 5 bases; nucleotides outside the gene matches: 4. Written as DNA, the CDR3 is TGCGCCAGCAGCCAAGAGTCGGGACTAGCGGGGGAAGATACGCAGTATTTT. Translation gives CASSQESGLAGEDTQYF.

About this clone itself: At the DNA level, this CDR3 is encoded by other sequences in the same sample as well. The chain links TRBV2 to TRBJ2-1; TRBD2 matches at 10 bases. Germline CDR1 is SNHLY and CDR2 is FYNNEI. J was trimmed by 2 bases and V by 2 bases; bases with no gene match: 0. CDR3 length: 15 residues. CDR3 nucleotides: TGTGCCAGCAGTGAAAGCGGGGGGGCCTACAATGAGCAGTTCTTC. It specifies CASSESGGAYNEQFF.

The CDR3, as DNA: TGCGCCAGCAGCCAATTACTAGGGCGAGATACGCAGTATTTT. It yields the protein CASSQLLGRDTQYF. The chain joins TRBV4-3 to TRBJ2-3; D may be TRBD2 (5 bases). CDR1 and CDR2 from the germline V gene are LGHNA and YSLEER. This CDR3 contains 14 residues. Trimming cost V 2 bases and J 5 bases, with 11 bases left between them.

This rearrangement joins TRBV10-2 to TRBJ2-1; no definite D call. Trimming took off 6 bases at V and 10 bases at J, with 10 bases between the two ends. The CDR3 is 11 amino acids. Per germline, CDR1 WSHSY and CDR2 SAAADI. CDR3: CASSALGEQFF. For the CDR3, the DNA is TGCGCCAGCAGCGCCCTAGGGGAGCAGTTCTTC.